The entry below describes one TCR beta chain. The sample belongs to a study of shared clonotypes between healthy human individuals. Naive CD8 cells lacked CD45RO, underwent positive selection for CCR7 and left out terminally differentiated effector memory CD45RA+ cells. Using immunoSEQ multiplex PCR, the repertoire was profiled, and TCRdb retains in-frame clones only, with some absent. In the table there are more than 2 million clones, 93% of which are singletons. The material sequenced was naive CD8+ T cells from PBMCs. The sequence derives from a man aged 18 to 35 in good health. Some clones in this sample may be carry-over from other donors' samples.

This CDR3 reads CASNSWDSVTYEQYF. As DNA, the CDR3 is TGTGCCAGCAACTCCTGGGACAGCGTAACCTACGAGCAGTACTTC. This chain uses TRBV11-2 with TRBJ2-7, with TRBD1 identical over 7 bases. The junction had 11 bases not matched to a gene; V was cut back by 7 bases and J by 2 bases. Germline lookup yields CDR1 SGHAT and CDR2 FQNNGV. The CDR3 totals 15 residues.